The rows below give T cell receptor beta chains drawn from one sample of a study of T-cell reconstitution after alpha-beta-depleted transplantation in children. Each CDR3 protein gets one entry after TCRdb re-called the PCR reads with MiXCR. The repertoire holds fewer than 700,000 distinct CDR3 sequences, 23% seen once, with 12% to 15% in the top ten. The sample consisted of PBMCs, mostly from graft donor cells, taken 360 days after TCRalphabeta/CD19-depleted stem cell transplant. These receptors all come from a boy less than two years old who had a stem cell transplant for acute myeloid leukemia, so the T cells may come from the graft donor. Each CDR3 is given with its conserved first and last residue. D genes are given only for firm matches. Some rows have no size entry. The others give once, few or many, or a class for an expanded clone.

D	V	J	size	CDR3	DNA
-	TRBV10-3	TRBJ1-1	many	CAISASQGAEAFF	TGTGCCATCAGTGCCAGTCAGGGCGCTGAAGCTTTCTTT
TRBD1	TRBV7-2	TRBJ1-1	few	CASSSDRDTEAFF	TGTGCCAGCAGCTCGGACAGGGACACTGAAGCTTTCTTT
-	TRBV12-3/TRBV12-4	TRBJ2-2	few	CASSFQMVTGELFF	TGTGCCAGCAGTTTTCAGATGGTAACCGGGGAGCTGTTTTTT
-	TRBV7-9	TRBJ2-2	-	CASRGRPGELFF	TGTGCCAGCAGGGGGCGTCCCGGGGAGCTGTTTTTT
TRBD1	TRBV5-1	TRBJ2-2	-	CASSTAPGQGGSGELFF	TGCGCCAGCAGCACTGCCCCGGGACAGGGTGGCTCCGGGGAGCTGTTTTTT
-	TRBV21-1	TRBJ1-2	-	CASSKVGSYGYTF	TGTGCCAGCAGCAAAGTTGGGAGTTATGGCTACACCTTC
-	TRBV6-1	TRBJ2-1	few	CASIVSPNNEQFF	TGTGCCAGCATTGTCTCCCCCAACAATGAGCAGTTCTTC
-	TRBV5-1	TRBJ2-5	once	CASSLGPPTGRETQYF	TGCGCCAGCAGCTTGGGACCCCCCACGGGACGGGAGACCCAGTACTTC
TRBD2	TRBV7-9	TRBJ2-5	-	CASSFLAGGEETQYF	TGTGCCAGCAGCTTCCTAGCGGGGGGCGAAGAGACCCAGTACTTC
-	TRBV7-8	TRBJ2-3	-	CASSLVERPTDTQYF	TGTGCCAGCAGCTTAGTCGAGCGGCCCACAGATACGCAGTATTTT
-	TRBV18	TRBJ2-5	many	CASSPGRGTFQETQYF	TGTGCCAGCTCACCAGGAAGGGGGACCTTCCAAGAGACCCAGTACTTC
-	TRBV20-1	TRBJ2-1	many	CSARGRGFTYNEQFF	TGCAGTGCTAGAGGTCGGGGGTTCACCTACAATGAGCAGTTCTTC
-	TRBV10-3	TRBJ2-4	few	CAISGGDAHIAKNIQYF	TGTGCCATCAGTGGAGGCGACGCCCACATCGCCAAAAACATTCAGTACTTC
TRBD2	TRBV7-2	TRBJ2-5	few	CASSLETSPGTQYF	TGTGCCAGCAGCCTTGAGACTAGCCCTGGGACCCAGTACTTC
-	TRBV9	TRBJ1-3	-	CASSVQMAGGNTIYF	TGTGCCAGCAGCGTACAAATGGCGGGCGGAAACACCATATATTTT
-	TRBV7-2	TRBJ2-3	many	CASSTATPTTQYF	TGTGCCAGCAGCACCGCAACACCCACTACGCAGTATTTT
TRBD2	TRBV20-1	TRBJ2-3	few	CSAKRGGLGDTQYF	TGCAGTGCTAAGCGGGGGGGCCTGGGAGATACGCAGTATTTT
-	TRBV7-9	TRBJ1-1	few	CASSLHDEAFF	TGTGCCAGCAGCTTGCACGATGAAGCTTTCTTT
TRBD1	TRBV7-9	TRBJ1-5	-	CASSQGQANQPQHF	TGTGCCAGCAGCCAGGGACAGGCCAATCAGCCCCAGCATTTT
TRBD2	TRBV28	TRBJ2-1	many	CASIQTSGVYNEQFF	TGTGCCAGCATCCAGACTAGCGGGGTTTACAATGAGCAGTTCTTC
-	TRBV20-1	TRBJ1-5	-	CSARAGTSNQPQHF	TGCAGTGCTAGGGCCGGGACAAGCAATCAGCCCCAGCATTTT
-	TRBV6-5	TRBJ2-2	-	CASSSDSGYTGEPFF	TGTGCCAGCAGTTCCGATAGCGGTTACACCGGGGAGCCGTTTTTT
-	TRBV12-3/TRBV12-4	TRBJ2-2	many	CASSLVSYTGELFF	TGTGCCAGCAGTTTAGTCTCGTACACCGGGGAGCTGTTTTTT
-	TRBV11-2	TRBJ1-2	-	CASSLGPGSYGYTF	TGTGCCAGCAGCTTAGGTCCGGGGAGCTATGGCTACACCTTC
-	TRBV20-1	TRBJ1-6	-	CSARDPRGDSPLHF	TGCAGTGCTAGAGATCCCAGGGGCGATTCACCCCTCCACTTT
-	TRBV29-1	TRBJ2-1	many	CSVETPGLRTGSYNEQFF	TGCAGCGTTGAGACTCCGGGCCTCAGGACCGGCTCCTACAATGAGCAGTTCTTC
-	TRBV20-1	TRBJ1-5	once	CSAISFRGSYSNQPQHF	TGCAGTGCTATCTCCTTTCGGGGGTCGTATAGCAATCAGCCCCAGCATTTT
-	TRBV15	TRBJ2-2	many	CATSREIEGHENTGELFF	TGTGCCACCAGCAGAGAGATCGAGGGACACGAGAACACCGGGGAGCTGTTTTTT
-	TRBV4-1	TRBJ2-1	-	CASSLGDSEQFF	TGCGCCAGCAGCCTAGGAGACAGCGAGCAGTTCTTC
TRBD1	TRBV11-2	TRBJ2-5	-	CASSALRVTGRKETQYF	TGTGCCAGCAGCGCCCTCAGGGTGACAGGGCGTAAAGAGACCCAGTACTTC